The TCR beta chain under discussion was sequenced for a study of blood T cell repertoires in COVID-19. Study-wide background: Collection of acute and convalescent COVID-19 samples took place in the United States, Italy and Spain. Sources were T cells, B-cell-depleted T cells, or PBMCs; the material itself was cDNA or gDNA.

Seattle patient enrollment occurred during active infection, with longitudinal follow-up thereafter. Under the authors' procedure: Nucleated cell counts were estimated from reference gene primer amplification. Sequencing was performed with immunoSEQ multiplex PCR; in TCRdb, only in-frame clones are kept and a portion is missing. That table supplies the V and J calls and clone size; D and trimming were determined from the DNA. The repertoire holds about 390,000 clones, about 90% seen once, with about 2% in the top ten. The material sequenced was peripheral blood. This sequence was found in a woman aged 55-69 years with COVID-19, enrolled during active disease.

The CDR3 region has the DNA TGTGCCAGCAGCCCAAGTGGGCCGAACTCTGGAAACACCATATATTTT. This encodes CASSPSGPNSGNTIYF. The V and J genes are TRBV9 and TRBJ1-3; D is ambiguous. In germline, CDR1 is SGDLS, CDR2 YYNGEE. The germline V and J ends were trimmed by 4 bases and 0 bases, with 14 bases remaining between them. This CDR3 has 16 amino acids.